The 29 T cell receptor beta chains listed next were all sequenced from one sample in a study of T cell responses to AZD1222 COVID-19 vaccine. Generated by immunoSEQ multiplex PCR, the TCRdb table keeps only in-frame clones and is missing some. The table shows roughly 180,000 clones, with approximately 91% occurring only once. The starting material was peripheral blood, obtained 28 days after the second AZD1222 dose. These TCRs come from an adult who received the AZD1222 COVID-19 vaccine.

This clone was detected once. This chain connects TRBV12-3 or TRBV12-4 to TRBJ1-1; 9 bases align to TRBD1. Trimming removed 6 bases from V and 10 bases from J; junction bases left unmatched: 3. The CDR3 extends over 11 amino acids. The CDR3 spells CASRGTGRAFF. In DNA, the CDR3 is TGTGCCAGCAGGGGGACAGGGCGAGCTTTCTTT.

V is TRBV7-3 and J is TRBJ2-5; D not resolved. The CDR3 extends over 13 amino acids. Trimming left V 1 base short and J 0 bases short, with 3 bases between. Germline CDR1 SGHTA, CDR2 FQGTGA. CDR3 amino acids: CASSLNHQETQYF. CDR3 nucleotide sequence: TGTGCCAGCAGCTTAAATCACCAAGAGACCCAGTACTTC.

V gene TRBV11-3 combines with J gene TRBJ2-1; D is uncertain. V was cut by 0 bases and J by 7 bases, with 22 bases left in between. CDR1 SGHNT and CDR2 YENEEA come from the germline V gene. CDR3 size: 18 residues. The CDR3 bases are TGTGCCAGCAGCTTAGAGGGTGCTTGGGGTCGGGTACCAAATGAGCAGTTCTTC. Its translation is CASSLEGAWGRVPNEQFF.

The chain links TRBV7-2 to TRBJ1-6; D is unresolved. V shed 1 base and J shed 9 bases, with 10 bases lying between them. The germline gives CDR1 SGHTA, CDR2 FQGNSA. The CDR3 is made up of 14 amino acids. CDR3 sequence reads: CASSLGRWGSPLHF. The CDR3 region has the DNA TGTGCCAGCAGCTTAGGACGGTGGGGTTCACCCCTCCACTTT.

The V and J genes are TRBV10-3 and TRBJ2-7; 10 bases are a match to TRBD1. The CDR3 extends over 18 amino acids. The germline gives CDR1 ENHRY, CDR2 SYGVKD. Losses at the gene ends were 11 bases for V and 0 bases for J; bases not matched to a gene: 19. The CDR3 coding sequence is TGTGCCTCCGGGTGGGACAGGGGTACGGGCGGGGGCTCCTACGAGCAGTACTTC. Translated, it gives CASGWDRGTGGGSYEQYF.

The CDR3 nucleotides are TGTGCCAGCAGCCGGGAGGGGACTAATGAAAAACTGTTTTTT. It encodes CASSREGTNEKLFF. V gene TRBV2 combines with J gene TRBJ1-4; D might be TRBD1 (5 bases). V was shortened by 6 bases and J by 2 bases, with 10 bases between the two germline ends. Germline V CDR1 and CDR2: SNHLY, FYNNEI. This CDR3 spans 14 amino acids.

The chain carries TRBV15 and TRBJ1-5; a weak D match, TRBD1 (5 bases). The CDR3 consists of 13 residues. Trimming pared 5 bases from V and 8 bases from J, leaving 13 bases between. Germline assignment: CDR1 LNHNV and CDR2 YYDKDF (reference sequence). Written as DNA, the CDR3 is TGTGCCACCAGCTTCGCAGGGCCTGAGCCCCAGCATTTT. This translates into CATSFAGPEPQHF.

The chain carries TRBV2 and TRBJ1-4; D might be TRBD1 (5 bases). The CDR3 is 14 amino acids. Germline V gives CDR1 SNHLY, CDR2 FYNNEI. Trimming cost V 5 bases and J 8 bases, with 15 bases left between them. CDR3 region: CASSRQTLGEKLFF. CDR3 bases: TGTGCCAGCAGTAGACAGACCCTGGGGGAAAAACTGTTTTTT.

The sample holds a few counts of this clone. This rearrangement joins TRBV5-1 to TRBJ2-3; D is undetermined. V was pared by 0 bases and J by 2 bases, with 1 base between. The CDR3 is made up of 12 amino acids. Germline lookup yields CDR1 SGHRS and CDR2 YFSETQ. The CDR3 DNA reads TGCGCCAGCAGCTTGGCCACAGATACGCAGTATTTT. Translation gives CASSLATDTQYF.

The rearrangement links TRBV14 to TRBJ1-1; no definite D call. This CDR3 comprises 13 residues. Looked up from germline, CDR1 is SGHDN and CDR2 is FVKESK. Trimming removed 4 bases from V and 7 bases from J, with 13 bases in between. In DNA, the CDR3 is TGTGCCAGCAGCCGCCAAGGAGGGTTTGAAGCTTTCTTT. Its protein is CASSRQGGFEAFF.

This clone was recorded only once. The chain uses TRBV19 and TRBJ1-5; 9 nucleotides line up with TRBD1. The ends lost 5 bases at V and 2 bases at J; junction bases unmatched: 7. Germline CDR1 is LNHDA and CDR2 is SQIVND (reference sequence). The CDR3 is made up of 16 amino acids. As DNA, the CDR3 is TGTGCCAGTAGTGACGGGACAGGGACAGGCAATCAGCCCCAGCATTTT. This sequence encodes CASSDGTGTGNQPQHF.

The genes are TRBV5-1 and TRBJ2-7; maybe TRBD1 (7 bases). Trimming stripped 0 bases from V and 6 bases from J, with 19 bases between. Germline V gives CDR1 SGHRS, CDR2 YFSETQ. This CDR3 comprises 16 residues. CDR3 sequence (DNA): TGCGCCAGCAGCTTGGGCTCAGAGACAGGGCGGGGCGAGCAGTACTTC. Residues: CASSLGSETGRGEQYF.

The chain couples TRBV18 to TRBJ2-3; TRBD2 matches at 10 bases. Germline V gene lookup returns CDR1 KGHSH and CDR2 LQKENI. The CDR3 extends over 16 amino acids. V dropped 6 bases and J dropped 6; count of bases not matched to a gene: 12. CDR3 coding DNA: TGTGCCAGCTCCACAAGCCCCCCAGCGGGGGGGGATACGCAGTATTTT. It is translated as CASSTSPPAGGDTQYF.

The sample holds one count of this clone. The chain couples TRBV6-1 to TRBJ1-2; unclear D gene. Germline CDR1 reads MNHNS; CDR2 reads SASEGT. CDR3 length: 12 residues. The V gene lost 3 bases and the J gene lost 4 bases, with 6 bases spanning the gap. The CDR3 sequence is CASSEDAYGYTF. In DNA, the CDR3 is TGTGCCAGCAGTGAGGACGCCTATGGCTACACCTTC.

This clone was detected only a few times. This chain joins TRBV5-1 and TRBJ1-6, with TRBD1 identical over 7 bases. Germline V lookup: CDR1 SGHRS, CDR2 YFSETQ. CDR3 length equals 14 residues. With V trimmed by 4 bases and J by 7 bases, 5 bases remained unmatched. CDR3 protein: CASSPTGSNSPLHF. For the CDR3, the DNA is TGCGCCAGCAGCCCGACAGGGAGCAATTCACCCCTCCACTTT. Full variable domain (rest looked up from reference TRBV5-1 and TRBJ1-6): KAGVTQTPRYLIKTRGQQVTLSCSPISGHRSVSWYQQTPGQGLQFLFEYFSETQRNKGNFPGRFSGRQFSNSRSEMNVSTLELGDSALYLCASSPTGSNSPLHFGNGTRLTVT.

Here the CDR3 DNA reads TGTGCCAGCAGCGGGGGTAATGAGCAGTTCTTC. It codes for CASSGGNEQFF. V gene TRBV7-9 combines with J gene TRBJ2-1, with D possibly being TRBD1 or TRBD2 (5 bases each). V was cut by 5 bases and J by 7 bases, with 6 bases left in between. CDR3 length: 11 residues. Germline V lookup: CDR1 SEHNR, CDR2 FQNEAQ (reference sequence).

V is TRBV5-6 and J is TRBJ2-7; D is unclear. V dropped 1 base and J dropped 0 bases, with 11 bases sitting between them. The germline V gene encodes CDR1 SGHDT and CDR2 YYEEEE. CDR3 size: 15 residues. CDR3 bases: TGTGCCAGCAGCTTGAAACCGGAATTCTCCTACGAGCAGTACTTC. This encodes CASSLKPEFSYEQYF.

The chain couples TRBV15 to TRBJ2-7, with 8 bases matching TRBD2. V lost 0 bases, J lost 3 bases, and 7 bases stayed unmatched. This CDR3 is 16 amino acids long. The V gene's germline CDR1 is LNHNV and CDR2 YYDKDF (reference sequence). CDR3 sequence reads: CATSRDRGGSYYEQYF. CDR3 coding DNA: TGTGCCACCAGCAGAGATCGGGGGGGCTCCTACTACGAGCAGTACTTC.

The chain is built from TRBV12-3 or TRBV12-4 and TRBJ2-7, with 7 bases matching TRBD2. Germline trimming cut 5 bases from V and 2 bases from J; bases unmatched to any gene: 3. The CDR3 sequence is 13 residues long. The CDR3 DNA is TGTGCCAGCAGTCCAGCGGGGCCCTACGAGCAGTACTTC. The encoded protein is CASSPAGPYEQYF.

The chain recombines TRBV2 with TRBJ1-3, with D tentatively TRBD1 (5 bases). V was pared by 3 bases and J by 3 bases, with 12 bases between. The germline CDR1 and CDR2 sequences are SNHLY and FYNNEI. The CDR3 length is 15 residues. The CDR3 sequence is CASSEWGISGNTIYF. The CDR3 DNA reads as TGTGCCAGCAGTGAGTGGGGGATCAGTGGAAACACCATATATTTT.

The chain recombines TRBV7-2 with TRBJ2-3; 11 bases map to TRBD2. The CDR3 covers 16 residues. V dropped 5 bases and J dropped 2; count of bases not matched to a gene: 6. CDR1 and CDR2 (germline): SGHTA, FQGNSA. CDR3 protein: CASSPTSGAVTDTQYF. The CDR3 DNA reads TGTGCCAGCAGCCCGACTAGCGGGGCAGTCACAGATACGCAGTATTTT.

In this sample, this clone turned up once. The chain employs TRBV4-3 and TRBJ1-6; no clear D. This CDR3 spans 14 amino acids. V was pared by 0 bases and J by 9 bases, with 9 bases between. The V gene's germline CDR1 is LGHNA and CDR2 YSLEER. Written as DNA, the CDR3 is TGCGCCAGCAGCCAAGATGAGGCGGCTTCACCCCTCCACTTT. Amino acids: CASSQDEAASPLHF.

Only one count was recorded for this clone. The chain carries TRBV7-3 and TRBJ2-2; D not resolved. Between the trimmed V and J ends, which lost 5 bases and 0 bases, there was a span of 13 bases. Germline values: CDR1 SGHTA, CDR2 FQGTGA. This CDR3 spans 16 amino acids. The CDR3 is CASSPLPTANTGELFF. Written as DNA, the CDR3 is TGTGCCAGCAGCCCTCTACCAACCGCGAACACCGGGGAGCTGTTTTTT.

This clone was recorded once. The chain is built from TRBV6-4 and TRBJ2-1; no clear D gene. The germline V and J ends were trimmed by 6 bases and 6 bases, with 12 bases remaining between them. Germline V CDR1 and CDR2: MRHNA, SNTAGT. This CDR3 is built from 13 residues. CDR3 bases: TGTGCCAGCAGGATATACACAACCAATGAGCAGTTCTTC. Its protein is CASRIYTTNEQFF.

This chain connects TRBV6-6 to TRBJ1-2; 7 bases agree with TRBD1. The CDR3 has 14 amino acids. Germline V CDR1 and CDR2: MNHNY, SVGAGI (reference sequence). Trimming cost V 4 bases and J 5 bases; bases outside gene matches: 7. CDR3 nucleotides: TGTGCCAGCAGTTCTGAAGGGGGCAGGTATGGCTACACCTTC. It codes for CASSSEGGRYGYTF.

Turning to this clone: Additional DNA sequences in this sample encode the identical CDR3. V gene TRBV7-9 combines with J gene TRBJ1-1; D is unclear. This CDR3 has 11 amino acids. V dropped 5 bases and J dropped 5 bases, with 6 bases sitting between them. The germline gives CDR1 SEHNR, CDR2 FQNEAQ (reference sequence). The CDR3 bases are TGTGCCAGCAGCCCGCAGACTGAAGCTTTCTTT. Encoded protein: CASSPQTEAFF.

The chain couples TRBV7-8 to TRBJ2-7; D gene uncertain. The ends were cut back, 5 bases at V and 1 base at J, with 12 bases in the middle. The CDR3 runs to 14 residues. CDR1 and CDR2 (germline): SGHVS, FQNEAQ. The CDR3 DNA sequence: TGTGCCAGCAGCCCCAACCCATCTTCCTACGAGCAGTACTTC. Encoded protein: CASSPNPSSYEQYF.

The CDR3: CASSMRTGQNTEAFF. CDR3 DNA sequence: TGTGCCAGTAGTATGCGGACAGGCCAGAACACTGAAGCTTTCTTT. The gene calls are TRBV19 and TRBJ1-1; TRBD1 aligns across 7 bases. Germline lookup yields CDR1 LNHDA and CDR2 SQIVND (reference sequence). This CDR3 contains 15 residues. After removal of 3 bases from V and 1 base from J, the junction contained 5 bases not matched to a gene.

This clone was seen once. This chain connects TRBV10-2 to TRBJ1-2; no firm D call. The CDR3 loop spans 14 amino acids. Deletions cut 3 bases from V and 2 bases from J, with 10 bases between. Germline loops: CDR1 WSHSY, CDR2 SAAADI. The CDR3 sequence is CASSEVEGNYGYTF. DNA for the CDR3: TGCGCCAGCAGTGAAGTTGAGGGAAACTATGGCTACACCTTC.